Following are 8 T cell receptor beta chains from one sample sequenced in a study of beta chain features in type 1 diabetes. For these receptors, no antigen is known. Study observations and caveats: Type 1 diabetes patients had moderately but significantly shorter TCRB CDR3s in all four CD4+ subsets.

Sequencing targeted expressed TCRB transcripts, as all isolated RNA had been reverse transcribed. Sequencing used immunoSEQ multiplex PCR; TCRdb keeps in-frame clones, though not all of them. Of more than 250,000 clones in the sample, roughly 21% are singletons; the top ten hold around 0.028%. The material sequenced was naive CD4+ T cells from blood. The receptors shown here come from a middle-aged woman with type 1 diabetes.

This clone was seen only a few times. The CDR3 protein is CASRRTETSNYGYTF. Here the CDR3 DNA reads TGTGCCAGCAGGCGCACAGAAACCTCTAACTATGGCTACACCTTC. The gene calls are TRBV7-2 and TRBJ1-2; D gene ambiguous. Germline values: CDR1 SGHTA, CDR2 FQGNSA. Trimming pared 6 bases from V and 0 bases from J, leaving 14 bases between. The CDR3 runs to 15 residues.

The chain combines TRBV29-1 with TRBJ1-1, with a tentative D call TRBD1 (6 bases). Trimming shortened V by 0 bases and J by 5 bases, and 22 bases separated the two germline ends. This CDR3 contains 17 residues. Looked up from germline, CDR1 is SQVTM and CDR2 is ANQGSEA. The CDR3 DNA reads TGCAGCGTTGAAGATCTGCGAGCTAGGGGGTTAGAAACTGAAGCTTTCTTT. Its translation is CSVEDLRARGLETEAFF.

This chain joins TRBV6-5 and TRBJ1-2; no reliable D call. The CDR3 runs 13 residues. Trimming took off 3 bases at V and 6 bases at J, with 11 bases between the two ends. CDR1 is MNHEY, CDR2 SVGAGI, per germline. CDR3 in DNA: TGTGCCAGCAGTTATCGTTTCCGGGATGGCTACACCTTC. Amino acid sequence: CASSYRFRDGYTF.

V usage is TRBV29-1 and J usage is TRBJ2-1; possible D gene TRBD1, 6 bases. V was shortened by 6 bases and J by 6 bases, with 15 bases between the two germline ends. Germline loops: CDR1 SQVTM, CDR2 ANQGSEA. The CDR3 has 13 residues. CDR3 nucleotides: TGCAGCGTCAGGGGTGAGAACATCAATGAGCAGTTCTTC. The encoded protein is CSVRGENINEQFF.

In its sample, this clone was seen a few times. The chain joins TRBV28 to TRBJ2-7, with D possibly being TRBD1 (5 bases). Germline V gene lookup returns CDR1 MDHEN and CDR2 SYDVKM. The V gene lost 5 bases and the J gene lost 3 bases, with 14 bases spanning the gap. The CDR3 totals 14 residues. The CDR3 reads CASSRHRKRYEQYF. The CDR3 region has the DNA TGTGCCAGCAGTAGGCACAGGAAGCGCTACGAGCAGTACTTC.

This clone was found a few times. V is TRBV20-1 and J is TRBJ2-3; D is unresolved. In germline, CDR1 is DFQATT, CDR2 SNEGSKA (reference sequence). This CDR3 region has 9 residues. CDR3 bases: TGCACCCTAGGAGATACGCAGTATTTT. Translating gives CTLGDTQYF.

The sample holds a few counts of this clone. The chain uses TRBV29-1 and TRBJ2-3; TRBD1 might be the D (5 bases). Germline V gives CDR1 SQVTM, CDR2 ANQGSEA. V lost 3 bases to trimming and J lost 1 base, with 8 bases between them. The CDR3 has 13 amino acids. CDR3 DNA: TGCAGCGTTGAGCAGGGCCGCACAGATACGCAGTATTTT. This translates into CSVEQGRTDTQYF.

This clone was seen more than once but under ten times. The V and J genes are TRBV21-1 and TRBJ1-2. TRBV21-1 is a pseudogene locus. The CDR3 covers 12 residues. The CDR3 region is CASPGANYGYTF. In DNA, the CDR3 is TGTGCCAGCCCGGGGGCTAACTATGGCTACACCTTC.